This T cell receptor beta chain originates from a study of a mutant IDH1 vaccine in newly diagnosed glioma. Overall study: Vaccinations were initiated 4-6 weeks following radiotherapy alone, or were given together with temozolomide cycles. Of treated patients, around 62% were men and approximately 40% women, averaging around 42 years. Study observations and caveats: Whatever changes occurred in top peripheral T cell clonotypes seemed unrelated to pseudoprogression.

Losses at the gene ends were 0 bases for V and 4 bases for J; bases not matched to a gene: 2. Germline CDR1 and CDR2: SGDLS and YYNGEE. This CDR3 contains 15 residues. Comment on this clone: Its antigen is still unknown.

Time point specified: week 23, last vaccination. Every single dose of the vaccine, 300 ug of mutant IDH1 20-mer peptide, came with topical imiquimod. Profiling relied on immunoSEQ multiplex PCR, and the TCRdb table lists in-frame clones only, not all of them. The sample consists of more than 55,000 clones, 80% to 85% of them appearing once. This specimen was PBMCs, taken from a glioma patient whose treatment included an IDH1 peptide vaccine. V is TRBV9 and J is TRBJ2-5, with 11 bases fitting TRBD2. This TCR came from a woman aged 40 to 55 with glioma. Some clones in this sample may be carry-over from other donors' samples. CDR3 sequence (DNA): TGTGCCAGCAGCGTAGTACTAGCGGGGGTAGAGACCCAGTACTTC. As protein: CASSVVLAGVETQYF.